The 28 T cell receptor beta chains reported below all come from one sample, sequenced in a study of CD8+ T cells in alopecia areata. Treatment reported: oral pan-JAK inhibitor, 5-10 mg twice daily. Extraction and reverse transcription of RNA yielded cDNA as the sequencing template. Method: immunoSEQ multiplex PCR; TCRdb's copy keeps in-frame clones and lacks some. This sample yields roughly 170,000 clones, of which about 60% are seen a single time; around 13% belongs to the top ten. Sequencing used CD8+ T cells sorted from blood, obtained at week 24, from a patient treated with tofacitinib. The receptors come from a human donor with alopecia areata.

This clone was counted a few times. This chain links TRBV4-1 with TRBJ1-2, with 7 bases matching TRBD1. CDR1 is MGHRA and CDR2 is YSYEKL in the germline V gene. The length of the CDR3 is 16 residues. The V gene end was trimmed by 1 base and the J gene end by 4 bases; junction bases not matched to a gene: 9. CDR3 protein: CASSQGLGGGLYGYTF. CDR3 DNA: TGCGCCAGCAGCCAAGGTCTAGGAGGGGGCCTCTATGGCTACACCTTC.

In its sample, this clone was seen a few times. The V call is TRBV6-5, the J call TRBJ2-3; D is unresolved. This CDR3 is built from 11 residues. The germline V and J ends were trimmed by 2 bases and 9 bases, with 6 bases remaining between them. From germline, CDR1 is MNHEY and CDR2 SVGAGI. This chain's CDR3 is CASSYQRTQYF. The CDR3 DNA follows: TGTGCCAGCAGTTACCAGAGGACGCAGTATTTT.

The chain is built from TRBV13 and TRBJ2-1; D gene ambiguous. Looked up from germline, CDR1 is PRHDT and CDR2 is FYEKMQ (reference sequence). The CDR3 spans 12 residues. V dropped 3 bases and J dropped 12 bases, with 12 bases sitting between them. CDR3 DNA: TGTGCCAGCAGCTTTTCGACTCGGGCGCAGTTCTTC. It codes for CASSFSTRAQFF.

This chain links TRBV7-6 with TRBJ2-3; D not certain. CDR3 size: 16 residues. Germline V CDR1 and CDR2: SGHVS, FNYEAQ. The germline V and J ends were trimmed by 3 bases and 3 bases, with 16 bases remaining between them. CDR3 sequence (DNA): TGTGCCAGCAGCTTTGGCCTCGCACAGACGACAGATACGCAGTATTTT. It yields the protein CASSFGLAQTTDTQYF.

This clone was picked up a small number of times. CDR3 nucleotide sequence: TGTGCCAGCAGCGAGCGGAACACCGGGGAGCTGTTTTTT. This sequence encodes CASSERNTGELFF. This chain connects TRBV5-6 to TRBJ2-2; no reliable D call. The CDR3 loop spans 13 amino acids. Germline V gene data show CDR1 as SGHDT and CDR2 as YYEEEE. The V and J ends lost 4 bases and 1 base respectively, with 5 bases between them.

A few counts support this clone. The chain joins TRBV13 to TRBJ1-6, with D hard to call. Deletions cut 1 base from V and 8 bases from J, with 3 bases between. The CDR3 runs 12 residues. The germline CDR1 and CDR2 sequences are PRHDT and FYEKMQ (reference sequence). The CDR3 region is CASSLVYSPLHF. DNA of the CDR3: TGTGCCAGCAGCTTAGTCTATTCACCCCTCCACTTT.

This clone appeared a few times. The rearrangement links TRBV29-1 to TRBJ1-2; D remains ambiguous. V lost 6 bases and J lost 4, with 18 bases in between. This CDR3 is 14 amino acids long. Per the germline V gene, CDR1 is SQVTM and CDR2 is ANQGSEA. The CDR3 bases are TGCAGCGTCCCGGGCATTGACCTCAGCTATGGCTACACCTTC. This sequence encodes CSVPGIDLSYGYTF.

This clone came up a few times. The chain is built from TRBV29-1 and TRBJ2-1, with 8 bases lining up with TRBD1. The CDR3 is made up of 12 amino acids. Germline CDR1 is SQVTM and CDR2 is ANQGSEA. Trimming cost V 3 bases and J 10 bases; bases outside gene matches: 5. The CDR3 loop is CSVDMAGGEQFF. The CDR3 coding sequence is TGCAGCGTTGATATGGCAGGGGGCGAGCAGTTCTTC.

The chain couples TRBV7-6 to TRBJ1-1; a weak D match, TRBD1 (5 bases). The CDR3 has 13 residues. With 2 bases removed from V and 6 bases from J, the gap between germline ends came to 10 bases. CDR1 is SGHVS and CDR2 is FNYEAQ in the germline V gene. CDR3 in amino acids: CASSLSTGAEAFF. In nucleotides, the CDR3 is TGTGCCAGCAGCTTATCGACGGGGGCTGAAGCTTTCTTT. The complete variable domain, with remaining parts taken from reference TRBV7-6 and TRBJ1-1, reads GAGVSQSPRYKVTKRGQDVALRCDPISGHVSLYWYRQALGQGPEFLTYFNYEAQQDKSGLPNDRFSAERPEGSISTLTIQRTEQRDSAMYRCASSLSTGAEAFFGQGTRLTVV.

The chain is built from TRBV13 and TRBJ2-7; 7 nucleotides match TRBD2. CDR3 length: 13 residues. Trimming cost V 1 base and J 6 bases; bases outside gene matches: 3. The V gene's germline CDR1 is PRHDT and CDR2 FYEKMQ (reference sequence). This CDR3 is CASSLVSGGEQYF. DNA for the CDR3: TGTGCCAGCAGCTTAGTCTCGGGGGGCGAGCAGTACTTC.

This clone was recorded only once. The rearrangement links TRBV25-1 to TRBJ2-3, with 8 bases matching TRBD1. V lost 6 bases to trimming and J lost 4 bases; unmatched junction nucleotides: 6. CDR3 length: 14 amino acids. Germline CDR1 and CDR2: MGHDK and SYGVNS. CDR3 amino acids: CASSFGQGSDTQYF. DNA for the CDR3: TGTGCCAGCAGCTTTGGACAGGGATCAGATACGCAGTATTTT.

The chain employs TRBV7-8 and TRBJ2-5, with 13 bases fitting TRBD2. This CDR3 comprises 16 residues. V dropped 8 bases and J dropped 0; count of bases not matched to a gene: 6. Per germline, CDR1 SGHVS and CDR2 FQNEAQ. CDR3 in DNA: TGTGCCAGCGGCCATGGGACTAGCGGGGACCAAGAGACCCAGTACTTC. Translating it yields CASGHGTSGDQETQYF.

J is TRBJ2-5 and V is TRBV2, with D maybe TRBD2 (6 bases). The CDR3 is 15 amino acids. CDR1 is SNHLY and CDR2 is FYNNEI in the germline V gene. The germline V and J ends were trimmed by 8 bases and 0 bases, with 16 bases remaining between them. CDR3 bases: TGTGCCAGCCTGGAGGGACCACAGTACCAAGAGACCCAGTACTTC. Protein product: CASLEGPQYQETQYF. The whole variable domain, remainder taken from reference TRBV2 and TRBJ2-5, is EPEVTQTPSHQVTQMGQEVILRCVPISNHLYFYWYRQILGQKVEFLVSFYNNEISEKSEIFDDQFSVERPDGSNFTLKIRSTKLEDSAMYFCASLEGPQYQETQYFGPGTRLLVL.

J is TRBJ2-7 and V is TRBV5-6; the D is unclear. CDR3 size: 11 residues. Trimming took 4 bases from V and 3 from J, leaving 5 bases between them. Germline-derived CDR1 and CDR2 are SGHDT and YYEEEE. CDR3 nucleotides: TGTGCCAGCAGCGTCGACTACGAGCAGTACTTC. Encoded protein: CASSVDYEQYF.

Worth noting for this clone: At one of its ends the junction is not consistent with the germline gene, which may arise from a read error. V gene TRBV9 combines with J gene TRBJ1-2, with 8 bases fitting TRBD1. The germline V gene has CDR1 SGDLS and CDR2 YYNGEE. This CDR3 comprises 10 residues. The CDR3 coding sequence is TGTGCCAGCAGCCCCGGACAGGGATTATTC. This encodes CASSPGQGLF.

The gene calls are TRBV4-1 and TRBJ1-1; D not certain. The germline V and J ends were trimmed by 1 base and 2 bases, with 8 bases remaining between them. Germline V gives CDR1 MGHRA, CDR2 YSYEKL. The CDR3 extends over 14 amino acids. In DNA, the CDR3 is TGCGCCAGCAGCCAAGTCGTACGAAACACTGAAGCTTTCTTT. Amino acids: CASSQVVRNTEAFF.

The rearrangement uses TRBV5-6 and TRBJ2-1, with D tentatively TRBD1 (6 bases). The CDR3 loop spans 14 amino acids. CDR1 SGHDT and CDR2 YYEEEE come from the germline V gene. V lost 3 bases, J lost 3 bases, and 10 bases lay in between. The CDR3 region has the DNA TGTGCCAGCAGCTCCGGGACATACTACAATGAGCAGTTCTTC. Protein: CASSSGTYYNEQFF.

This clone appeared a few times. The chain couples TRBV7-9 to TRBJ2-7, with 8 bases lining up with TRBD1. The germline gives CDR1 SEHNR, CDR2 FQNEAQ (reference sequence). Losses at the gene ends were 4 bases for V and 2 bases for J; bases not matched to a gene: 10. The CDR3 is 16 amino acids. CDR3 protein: CASSSAGTGGTYEQYF. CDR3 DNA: TGTGCCAGCAGCTCCGCCGGGACAGGCGGTACCTACGAGCAGTACTTC.

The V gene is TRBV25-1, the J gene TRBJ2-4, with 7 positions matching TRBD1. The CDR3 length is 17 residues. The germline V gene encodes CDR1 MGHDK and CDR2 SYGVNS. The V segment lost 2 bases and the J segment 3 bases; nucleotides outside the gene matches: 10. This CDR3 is CASSERGPWGGKNIQYF. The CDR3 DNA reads TGTGCCAGCAGTGAAAGGGGGCCTTGGGGCGGCAAAAACATTCAGTACTTC.

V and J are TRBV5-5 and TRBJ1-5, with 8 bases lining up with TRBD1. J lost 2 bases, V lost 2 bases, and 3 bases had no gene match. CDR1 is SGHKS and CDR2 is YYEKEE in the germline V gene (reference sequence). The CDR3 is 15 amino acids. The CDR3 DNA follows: TGTGCCAGCAGCTTAGGACAGGGTGGCAATCAGCCCCAGCATTTT. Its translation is CASSLGQGGNQPQHF.

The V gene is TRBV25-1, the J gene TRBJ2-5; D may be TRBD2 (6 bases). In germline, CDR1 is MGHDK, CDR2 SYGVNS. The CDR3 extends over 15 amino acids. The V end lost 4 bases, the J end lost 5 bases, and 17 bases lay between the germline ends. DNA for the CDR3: TGTGCCAGCAGTGTTCCGGGGACGGAGGGGGAGACCCAGTACTTC. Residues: CASSVPGTEGETQYF.

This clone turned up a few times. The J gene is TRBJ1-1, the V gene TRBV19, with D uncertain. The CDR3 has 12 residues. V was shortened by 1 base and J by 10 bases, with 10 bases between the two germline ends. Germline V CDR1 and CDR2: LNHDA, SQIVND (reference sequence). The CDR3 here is CASSIALGGAFF. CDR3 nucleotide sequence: TGTGCCAGTAGTATAGCCTTAGGTGGAGCTTTCTTT. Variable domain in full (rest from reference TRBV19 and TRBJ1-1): DGGITQSPKYLFRKEGQNVTLSCEQNLNHDAMYWYRQDPGQGLRLIYYSQIVNDFQKGDIAEGYSVSREKKESFPLTVTSAQKNPTAFYLCASSIALGGAFFGQGTRLTVV.

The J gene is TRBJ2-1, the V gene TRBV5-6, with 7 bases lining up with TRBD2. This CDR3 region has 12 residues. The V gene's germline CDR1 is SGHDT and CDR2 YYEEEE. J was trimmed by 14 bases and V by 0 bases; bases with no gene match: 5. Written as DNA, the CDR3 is TGTGCCAGCAGCTTGGGCGGGGGAGAAAAGTTCTTC. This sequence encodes CASSLGGGEKFF. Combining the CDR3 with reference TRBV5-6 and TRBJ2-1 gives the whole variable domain DAGVTQSPTHLIKTRGQQVTLRCSPKSGHDTVSWYQQALGQGPQFIFQYYEEEERQRGNFPDRFSGHQFPNYSSELNVNALLLGDSALYLCASSLGGGEKFFGPGTRLTVL.

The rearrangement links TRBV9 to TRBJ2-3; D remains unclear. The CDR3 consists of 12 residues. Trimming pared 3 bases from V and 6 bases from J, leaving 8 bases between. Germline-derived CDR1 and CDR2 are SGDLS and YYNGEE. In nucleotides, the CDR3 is TGTGCCAGCAGCGCAGGAGAGGATACGCAGTATTTT. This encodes CASSAGEDTQYF.

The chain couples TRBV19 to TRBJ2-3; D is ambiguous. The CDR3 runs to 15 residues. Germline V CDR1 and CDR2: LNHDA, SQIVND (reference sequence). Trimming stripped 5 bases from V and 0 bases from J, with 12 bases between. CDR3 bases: TGTGCCAGTAGTGTACTATTCCCCAGCACAGATACGCAGTATTTT. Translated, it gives CASSVLFPSTDTQYF.

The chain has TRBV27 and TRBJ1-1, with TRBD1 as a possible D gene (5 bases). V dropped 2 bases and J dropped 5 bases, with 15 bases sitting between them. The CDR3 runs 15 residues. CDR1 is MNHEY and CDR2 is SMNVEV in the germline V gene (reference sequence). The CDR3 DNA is TGTGCCAGCAGTTTAACCGGTAGGGGCGGGACTGAAGCTTTCTTT. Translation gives CASSLTGRGGTEAFF.

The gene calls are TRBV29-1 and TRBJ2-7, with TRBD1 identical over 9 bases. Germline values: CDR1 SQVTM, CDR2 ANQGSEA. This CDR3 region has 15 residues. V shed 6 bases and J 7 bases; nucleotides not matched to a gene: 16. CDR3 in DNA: TGCAGCGTCGACCAGAGGGGACAGGGAGAGAGGGAGCAGTACTTC. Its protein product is CSVDQRGQGEREQYF.

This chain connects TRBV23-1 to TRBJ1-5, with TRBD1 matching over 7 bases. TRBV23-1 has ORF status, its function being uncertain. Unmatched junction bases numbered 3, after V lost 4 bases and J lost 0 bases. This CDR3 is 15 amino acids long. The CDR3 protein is CASSPPGGSNQPQHF. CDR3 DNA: TGCGCCAGCAGTCCCCCAGGGGGTAGCAATCAGCCCCAGCATTTT.